The clone carrying this T cell receptor beta chain was counted between two and nine times. Its antigen is not known. The data derive from a study of beta chain features in type 1 diabetes. General observations from the study: Among patients with Type 1 diabetes, TCRB CDR3s were moderately but significantly shorter in every one of the four CD4+ subsets.

Sequenced material consisted of expressed TCRB transcripts (all of the isolated RNA was reverse transcribed). Libraries were prepared by immunoSEQ multiplex PCR; TCRdb keeps only in-frame clonotypes and omits some of them. The sample consists of 150,000 to 200,000 clones, roughly 65% of them appearing once. V shed 5 bases and J shed 1 base, with 11 bases lying between them. The CDR3 has 13 amino acids. The germline V gene encodes CDR1 SQVTM and CDR2 ANQGSEA. The chain employs TRBV29-1 and TRBJ2-5; D ambiguous. What was sequenced was naive CD4+ T cells from blood. The receptor was derived from a man younger than 45 with type 1 diabetes. The DNA of the CDR3 is TGCAGCGTTAAGGACCTTTCCCAAGAGACCCAGTACTTC. This translates into CSVKDLSQETQYF.